These T cell receptor beta chains were read from a single sample in a study of a mutant IDH1 vaccine in newly diagnosed glioma. These receptors lack a known antigen. Assay used: immunoSEQ multiplex PCR; TCRdb lists only in-frame clones, some missing. The table records about 39,000 clones, 80% of them present only once. Source: peripheral blood mononuclear cells (PBMCs), taken from a glioma patient whose treatment included an IDH1 peptide vaccine. These receptors came from a woman aged 25 to 39 with glioma. Some clones in this sample may be carry-over from other donors' samples. Each CDR3 is given with its conserved first and last residue. The D gene is left open where the match is weak. The size of a clone is reported for some rows only, either as once, few or many, or as a class for expanded clones.

V gene: TRBV7-9
D gene: TRBD1
clone size: few
J gene: TRBJ1-1
CDR3 length: 14
CDR3 protein: CASSSTGVNTEAFF
CDR3 DNA: TGTGCCAGCAGCTCCACAGGGGTAAACACTGAAGCTTTCTTT

V gene: TRBV7-7
D gene: TRBD2
clone size: once
J gene: TRBJ2-1
CDR3 length: 16
CDR3 protein: CASSPRRAGGYNEQFF
CDR3 DNA: TGTGCTAGCAGCCCGAGGCGAGCGGGAGGCTACAATGAGCAGTTCTTC

V gene: TRBV6-5
D gene: -
clone size: -
J gene: TRBJ1-2
CDR3 length: 13
CDR3 protein: CASSPRWGGGYTF
CDR3 DNA: TGTGCCAGCAGTCCCCGCTGGGGGGGTGGCTACACCTTC

V gene: TRBV10-3
D gene: -
clone size: -
J gene: TRBJ2-2
CDR3 length: 12
CDR3 protein: CAISERQGELFF
CDR3 DNA: TGTGCCATCAGTGAGCGGCAGGGGGAGCTGTTTTTT

V gene: TRBV6-1
D gene: -
clone size: -
J gene: TRBJ1-1
CDR3 length: 15
CDR3 protein: CASRPSGTRDTEAFF
CDR3 DNA: TGTGCCAGCAGACCTTCCGGGACTAGGGACACTGAAGCTTTCTTT

V gene: TRBV10-1
D gene: -
clone size: once
J gene: TRBJ1-1
CDR3 length: 15
CDR3 protein: CASSPGLPGGTEAFF
CDR3 DNA: TGCGCCAGCAGTCCGGGACTGCCGGGGGGCACTGAAGCTTTCTTT

V gene: TRBV6-1
D gene: -
clone size: -
J gene: TRBJ1-1
CDR3 length: 15
CDR3 protein: CASSEFRSLNTEAFF
CDR3 DNA: TGTGCCAGCAGTGAATTTAGGAGCCTGAACACTGAAGCTTTCTTT

V gene: TRBV7-9
D gene: -
clone size: -
J gene: TRBJ2-3
CDR3 length: 18
CDR3 protein: CASSLAWGPAYSTDTQYF
CDR3 DNA: TGTGCCAGCAGCTTAGCGTGGGGCCCAGCCTATAGCACAGATACGCAGTATTTT

V gene: TRBV19
D gene: TRBD1
clone size: -
J gene: TRBJ2-7
CDR3 length: 11
CDR3 protein: CATRQGNEQYF
CDR3 DNA: TGTGCCACCCGACAGGGGAACGAGCAGTACTTC

V gene: TRBV6-5
D gene: -
clone size: few
J gene: TRBJ1-5
CDR3 length: 15
CDR3 protein: CASSLGQGGNQPQHF
CDR3 DNA: TGTGCCAGCAGTTTGGGGCAGGGCGGCAATCAGCCCCAGCATTTT

V gene: TRBV16
D gene: -
clone size: -
J gene: TRBJ2-3
CDR3 length: 14
CDR3 protein: CASSQSNTAVTQYF
CDR3 DNA: TGTGCCAGCAGCCAATCAAACACGGCCGTCACGCAGTATTTT

V gene: TRBV7-6
D gene: TRBD2
clone size: -
J gene: TRBJ2-3
CDR3 length: 16
CDR3 protein: CASSPLGGGRGDTQYF
CDR3 DNA: TGTGCCAGCAGCCCCCTTGGGGGAGGGCGGGGAGATACGCAGTATTTT

V gene: TRBV10-2
D gene: -
clone size: -
J gene: TRBJ2-2
CDR3 length: 15
CDR3 protein: CASSESSFGTGELFF
CDR3 DNA: TGCGCCAGCAGTGAGTCATCCTTCGGCACCGGGGAGCTGTTTTTT

V gene: TRBV5-3
D gene: TRBD2
clone size: -
J gene: TRBJ2-5
CDR3 length: 15
CDR3 protein: CARSSRAGGGRTQYF
CDR3 DNA: TGTGCCAGAAGCTCCAGAGCGGGAGGGGGGAGGACCCAGTACTTC

V gene: TRBV27
D gene: TRBD1
clone size: -
J gene: TRBJ2-7
CDR3 length: 14
CDR3 protein: CASSLSTGGNEQYF
CDR3 DNA: TGTGCCAGCAGTTTATCGACAGGGGGCAACGAGCAGTACTTC

V gene: TRBV10-3
D gene: -
clone size: -
J gene: TRBJ1-1
CDR3 length: 13
CDR3 protein: CAISEWMNTEAFF
CDR3 DNA: TGTGCCATCAGTGAATGGATGAACACTGAAGCTTTCTTT

V gene: TRBV5-1
D gene: -
clone size: -
J gene: TRBJ2-1
CDR3 length: 13
CDR3 protein: CASSFRVYNEQFF
CDR3 DNA: TGCGCCAGCAGCTTCCGGGTCTACAATGAGCAGTTCTTC

V gene: TRBV10-3
D gene: -
clone size: once
J gene: TRBJ2-3
CDR3 length: 13
CDR3 protein: CAISEGGIDTQYF
CDR3 DNA: TGTGCCATCAGTGAGGGCGGGATAGATACGCAGTATTTT

V gene: TRBV10-3
D gene: -
clone size: -
J gene: TRBJ2-6
CDR3 length: 16
CDR3 protein: CAISGHYGSGANVLTF
CDR3 DNA: TGTGCCATCAGTGGACATTACGGCTCTGGGGCCAACGTCCTGACTTTC

V gene: TRBV30
D gene: TRBD1
clone size: -
J gene: TRBJ2-5
CDR3 length: 15
CDR3 protein: CAWSPRDRGRETQYF
CDR3 DNA: TGTGCCTGGAGTCCCCGGGACAGGGGGCGAGAGACCCAGTACTTC

V gene: TRBV27
D gene: -
clone size: -
J gene: TRBJ2-1
CDR3 length: 12
CDR3 protein: CASSLGKNEQFF
CDR3 DNA: TGTGCCAGCAGTTTGGGTAAGAATGAGCAGTTCTTC

V gene: TRBV5-1
D gene: -
clone size: -
J gene: TRBJ2-3
CDR3 length: 12
CDR3 protein: CASTAAADTQYF
CDR3 DNA: TGCGCCAGCACGGCGGCGGCAGATACGCAGTATTTT

V gene: TRBV4-1
D gene: -
clone size: few
J gene: TRBJ1-5
CDR3 length: 14
CDR3 protein: CASSQVTENQPQHF
CDR3 DNA: TGCGCCAGCAGCCAAGTCACAGAAAATCAGCCCCAGCATTTT

V gene: TRBV6-5
D gene: -
clone size: -
J gene: TRBJ1-1
CDR3 length: 12
CDR3 protein: CASSYSTDEAFF
CDR3 DNA: TGTGCCAGCAGTTACTCGACAGATGAAGCTTTCTTT

V gene: TRBV27
D gene: TRBD1
clone size: -
J gene: TRBJ1-5
CDR3 length: 16
CDR3 protein: CASSLRGRGSNQPQHF
CDR3 DNA: TGTGCCAGCAGTTTAAGGGGCAGGGGGAGCAATCAGCCCCAGCATTTT

V gene: TRBV15
D gene: -
clone size: -
J gene: TRBJ1-5
CDR3 length: 12
CDR3 protein: CATSEAPQPQHF
CDR3 DNA: TGTGCCACCAGCGAGGCCCCCCAGCCCCAGCATTTT

V gene: TRBV6-5
D gene: TRBD1
clone size: -
J gene: TRBJ2-5
CDR3 length: 15
CDR3 protein: CASSATGTGPETQYF
CDR3 DNA: TGTGCCAGCAGTGCAACCGGGACAGGGCCGGAGACCCAGTACTTC

V gene: TRBV9
D gene: -
clone size: -
J gene: TRBJ1-6
CDR3 length: 14
CDR3 protein: CASSGWTANSPLHF
CDR3 DNA: TGTGCCAGCAGCGGATGGACAGCAAATTCACCCCTCCACTTT

V gene: TRBV6-5
D gene: TRBD1
clone size: -
J gene: TRBJ2-7
CDR3 length: 15
CDR3 protein: CASSYSRTGTGEQYF
CDR3 DNA: TGTGCCAGCAGTTACTCGAGGACAGGGACGGGGGAGCAGTACTTC

V gene: TRBV7-2
D gene: -
clone size: -
J gene: TRBJ1-2
CDR3 length: 15
CDR3 protein: CASSFLRGYGSGYTF
CDR3 DNA: TGTGCCAGCAGCTTTCTCCGGGGGTATGGGTCTGGCTACACCTTC

V gene: TRBV9
D gene: -
clone size: -
J gene: TRBJ1-2
CDR3 length: 14
CDR3 protein: CASSVFGLPDDYTF
CDR3 DNA: TGTGCCAGCAGCGTTTTCGGCCTCCCGGATGACTACACCTTC

V gene: TRBV10-3
D gene: TRBD1
clone size: -
J gene: TRBJ2-7
CDR3 length: 14
CDR3 protein: CAITSGQGAGEQYF
CDR3 DNA: TGTGCCATCACGTCCGGGCAGGGGGCAGGCGAGCAGTACTTC

V gene: TRBV5-1
D gene: -
clone size: few
J gene: TRBJ2-2
CDR3 length: 13
CDR3 protein: CASSFAGPGELFF
CDR3 DNA: TGCGCCAGCAGCTTCGCGGGACCGGGGGAGCTGTTTTTT

V gene: TRBV19
D gene: -
clone size: -
J gene: TRBJ1-5
CDR3 length: 12
CDR3 protein: CASSSRLGPQHF
CDR3 DNA: TGTGCCAGTAGTTCACGCCTCGGGCCCCAGCATTTT

V gene: TRBV12-1
D gene: -
clone size: -
J gene: TRBJ1-1
CDR3 length: 16
CDR3 protein: CASSSQGDRGSAEAFF
CDR3 DNA: TGTGCCAGCAGCTCCCAAGGGGACAGGGGATCGGCTGAAGCTTTCTTT

V gene: TRBV30
D gene: TRBD1
clone size: -
J gene: TRBJ1-1
CDR3 length: 15
CDR3 protein: CAWSREGASPIEAFF
CDR3 DNA: TGTGCCTGGAGTCGGGAGGGGGCCAGCCCAATTGAAGCTTTCTTT

V gene: TRBV9
D gene: -
clone size: -
J gene: TRBJ2-3
CDR3 length: 14
CDR3 protein: CASSVPGGTDTQYF
CDR3 DNA: TGTGCCAGCAGCGTCCCTGGGGGCACAGATACGCAGTATTTT

V gene: TRBV30
D gene: -
clone size: once
J gene: TRBJ2-1
CDR3 length: 11
CDR3 protein: CAWTSYNEQFF
CDR3 DNA: TGTGCCTGGACGTCGTACAATGAGCAGTTCTTC

V gene: TRBV5-4
D gene: TRBD2
clone size: -
J gene: TRBJ2-7
CDR3 length: 15
CDR3 protein: CASSPGLAGLYEQYF
CDR3 DNA: TGTGCCAGCAGTCCCGGACTAGCGGGTCTGTACGAGCAGTACTTC